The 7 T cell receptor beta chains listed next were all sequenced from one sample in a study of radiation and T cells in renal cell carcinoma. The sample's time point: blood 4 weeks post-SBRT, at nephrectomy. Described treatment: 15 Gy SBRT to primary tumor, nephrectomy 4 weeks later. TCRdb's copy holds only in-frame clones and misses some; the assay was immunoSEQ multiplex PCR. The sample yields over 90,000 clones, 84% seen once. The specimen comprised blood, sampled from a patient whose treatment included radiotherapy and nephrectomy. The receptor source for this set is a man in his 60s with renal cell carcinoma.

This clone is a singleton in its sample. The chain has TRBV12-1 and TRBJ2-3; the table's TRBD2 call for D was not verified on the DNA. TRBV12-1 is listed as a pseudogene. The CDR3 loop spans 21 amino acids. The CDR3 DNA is TGTGCCAGCAGCTCCCGCAGTCTAGCGGGAGGGCCATCCCCTAGCACAGATACGCAGTATTTT. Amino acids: CASSSRSLAGGPSPSTDTQYF.

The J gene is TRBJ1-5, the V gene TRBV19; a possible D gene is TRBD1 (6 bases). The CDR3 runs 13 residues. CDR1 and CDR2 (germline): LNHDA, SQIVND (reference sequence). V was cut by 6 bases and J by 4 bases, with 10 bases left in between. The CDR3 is CASRRGQNQPQHF. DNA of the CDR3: TGTGCCAGTAGACGTGGACAGAATCAGCCCCAGCATTTT.

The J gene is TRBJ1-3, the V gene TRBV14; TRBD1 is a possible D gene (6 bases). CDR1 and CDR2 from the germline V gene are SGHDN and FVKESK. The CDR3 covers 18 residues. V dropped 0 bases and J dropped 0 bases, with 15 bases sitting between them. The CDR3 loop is CASSQERAQGFSGNTIYF. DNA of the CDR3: TGTGCCAGCAGCCAAGAGAGAGCACAGGGTTTCTCTGGAAACACCATATATTTT.

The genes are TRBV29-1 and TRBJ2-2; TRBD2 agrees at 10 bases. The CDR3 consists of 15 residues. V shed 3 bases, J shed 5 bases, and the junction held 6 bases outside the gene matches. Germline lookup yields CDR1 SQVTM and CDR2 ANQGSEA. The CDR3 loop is CSVDGLAGATGELFF. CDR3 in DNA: TGCAGCGTTGATGGGCTAGCGGGAGCGACCGGGGAGCTGTTTTTT.

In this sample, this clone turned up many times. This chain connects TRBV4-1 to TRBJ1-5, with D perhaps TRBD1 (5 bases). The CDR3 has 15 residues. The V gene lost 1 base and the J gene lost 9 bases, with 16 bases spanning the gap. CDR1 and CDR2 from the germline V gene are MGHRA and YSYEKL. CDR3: CASSQGPTDPGPQHF. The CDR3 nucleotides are TGCGCCAGCAGCCAAGGGCCGACAGACCCCGGGCCCCAGCATTTT.

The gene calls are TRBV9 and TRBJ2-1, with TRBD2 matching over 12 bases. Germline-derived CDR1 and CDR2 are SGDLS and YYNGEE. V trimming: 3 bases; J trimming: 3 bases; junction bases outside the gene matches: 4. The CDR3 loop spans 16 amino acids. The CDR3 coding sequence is TGTGCCAGCAGCGCCAAACTAGCGGGAGGCTACAATGAGCAGTTCTTC. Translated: CASSAKLAGGYNEQFF.

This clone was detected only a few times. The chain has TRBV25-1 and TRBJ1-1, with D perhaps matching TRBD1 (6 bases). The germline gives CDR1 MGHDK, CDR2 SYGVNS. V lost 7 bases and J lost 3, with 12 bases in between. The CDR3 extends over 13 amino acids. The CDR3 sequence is CASIDRGDTEAFF. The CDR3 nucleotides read TGTGCCAGCATCGATAGGGGGGACACTGAAGCTTTCTTT.